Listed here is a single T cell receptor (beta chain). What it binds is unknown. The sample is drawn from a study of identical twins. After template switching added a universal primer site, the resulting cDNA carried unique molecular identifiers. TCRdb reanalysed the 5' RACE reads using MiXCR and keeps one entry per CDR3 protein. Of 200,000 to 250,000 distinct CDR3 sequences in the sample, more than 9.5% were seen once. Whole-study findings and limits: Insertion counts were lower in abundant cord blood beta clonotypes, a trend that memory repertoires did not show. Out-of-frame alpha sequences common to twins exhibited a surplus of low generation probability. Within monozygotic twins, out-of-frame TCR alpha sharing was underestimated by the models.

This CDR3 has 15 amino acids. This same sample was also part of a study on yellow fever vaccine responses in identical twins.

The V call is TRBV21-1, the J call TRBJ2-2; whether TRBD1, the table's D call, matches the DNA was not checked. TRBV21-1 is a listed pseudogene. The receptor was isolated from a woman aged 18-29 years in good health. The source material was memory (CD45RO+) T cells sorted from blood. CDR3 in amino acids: CASSLPGQGTGELFF. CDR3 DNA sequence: TGTGCCAGCAGCCTACCGGGACAGGGTACCGGGGAGCTGTTTTTT.